The 28 T cell receptor beta chains below come from one sample, sequenced in a study of beta chain features in type 1 diabetes. Expressed TCRB transcripts got sequenced, as all isolated RNA was reverse transcribed. The table came from immunoSEQ multiplex PCR; TCRdb's copy has only in-frame clones and leaves some out. This table holds about 140,000 clones, 9.5% to 10% found once. The sequenced sample consisted of central memory CD4+ T cells from blood. The receptors here all came from a woman aged 40 to 55 in good health.

There are a few counts of this clone. The chain couples TRBV5-6 to TRBJ2-7; TRBD1 is a possible D gene (6 bases). The germline V and J ends were trimmed by 2 bases and 7 bases, with 10 bases remaining between them. The CDR3 is made up of 12 amino acids. The germline gives CDR1 SGHDT, CDR2 YYEEEE. The CDR3 loop is CASSLTGKEQYF. CDR3 nucleotides: TGTGCCAGCAGCTTAACAGGGAAGGAGCAGTACTTC.

Only a few counts were recorded for this clone. V usage is TRBV5-1 and J usage is TRBJ1-4, with unresolved D. Trimming left V 1 base short and J 5 bases short, with 6 bases between. Germline values: CDR1 SGHRS, CDR2 YFSETQ. This CDR3 region has 13 residues. CDR3 residues: CASSLPQNEKLFF. CDR3 in DNA: TGCGCCAGCAGCTTGCCGCAGAATGAAAAACTGTTTTTT.

This clone occurred a few times. The CDR3 nucleotides are TGTGCCAGCAGAAGGGACAGGACCGAGGGAGCTTTCTTT. Translated, it gives CASRRDRTEGAFF. The chain employs TRBV6-1 and TRBJ1-1; 8 positions agree with TRBD1. J was trimmed by 10 bases and V by 6 bases; bases with no gene match: 10. CDR3 size: 13 residues. Germline-derived CDR1 and CDR2 are MNHNS and SASEGT.

There are a few counts of this clone. In DNA form, the CDR3 reads TGTGCCAGCAGTTACTCGTCGGGTAATTCACCCCTCCACTTT. Encoded protein: CASSYSSGNSPLHF. This sequence joins TRBV6-6 and TRBJ1-6, with D hard to call. V was trimmed by 0 bases and J by 6 bases, leaving 6 bases between them. CDR3 length equals 14 residues. The germline gives CDR1 MNHNY, CDR2 SVGAGI (reference sequence).

In this sample, this clone turned up a few times. V and J are TRBV7-9 and TRBJ2-7; 9 bases are a match to TRBD2. Matching the DNA end better, TRBJ2-4 makes the J call doubtful. Per germline, CDR1 SEHNR and CDR2 FQNEAQ (reference sequence). The CDR3 is 13 residues long. The CDR3 DNA follows: TGTGCCAGCGGGCGGGAGGGTCGGAGCATTCAGTACTTC. It is translated as CASGREGRSIQYF.

This sequence joins TRBV9 and TRBJ2-5; a possible D gene is TRBD1 (7 bases). V was cut by 5 bases and J by 3 bases, with 20 bases left in between. The CDR3 totals 16 residues. Germline assignment: CDR1 SGDLS and CDR2 YYNGEE. CDR3 residues: CASSPRGAGGEETQYF. The CDR3 DNA reads TGTGCCAGCAGTCCCAGGGGGGCCGGGGGAGAAGAGACCCAGTACTTC. The whole variable domain, remainder taken from reference TRBV9 and TRBJ2-5, is DSGVTQTPKHLITATGQRVTLRCSPRSGDLSVYWYQQSLDQGLQFLIQYYNGEERAKGNILERFSAQQFPDLHSELNLSSLELGDSALYFCASSPRGAGGEETQYFGPGTRLLVL.

The V call is TRBV7-2, the J call TRBJ1-1; the D is unclear. The CDR3 totals 13 residues. Trimming pared 5 bases from V and 4 bases from J, leaving 11 bases between. Germline CDR1 and CDR2: SGHTA and FQGNSA. The CDR3 here is CASSRDLGTEAFF. CDR3 coding DNA: TGTGCCAGCAGCCGGGATTTGGGCACTGAAGCTTTCTTT.

The genes are TRBV2 and TRBJ1-1, with D unclear. Germline values: CDR1 SNHLY, CDR2 FYNNEI. The CDR3 spans 14 residues. Deletions cut 5 bases from V and 10 bases from J, with 20 bases between. CDR3 sequence: CASSFIPEVSGAFF. In DNA form, the CDR3 reads TGTGCCAGCAGTTTTATCCCCGAAGTTTCGGGAGCTTTCTTT. The full variable domain, with the rest looked up from reference TRBV2 and TRBJ1-1, is EPEVTQTPSHQVTQMGQEVILRCVPISNHLYFYWYRQILGQKVEFLVSFYNNEISEKSEIFDDQFSVERPDGSNFTLKIRSTKLEDSAMYFCASSFIPEVSGAFFGQGTRLTVV.

This clone was recorded many times. The rearrangement joins TRBV7-9 to TRBJ2-3; a weak D match, TRBD1 (6 bases). V lost 5 bases and J lost 7, with 13 bases in between. The CDR3 has 13 residues. Germline V CDR1 and CDR2: SEHNR, FQNEAQ (reference sequence). As DNA, the CDR3 is TGTGCCAGCAGCGGGTCGGACAGAAATACGCAGTATTTT. Translated, it gives CASSGSDRNTQYF.

This clone was seen a handful of times. The J gene is TRBJ1-2, the V gene TRBV6-6; 7 nucleotides agree with TRBD1. Germline V gene data show CDR1 as MNHNY and CDR2 as SVGAGI (reference sequence). The CDR3 extends over 14 amino acids. V shed 7 bases and J 6 bases; nucleotides not matched to a gene: 11. The CDR3 DNA reads TGTGCCAGCACCGAGACAGGGAACGGAGATGGCTACACCTTC. Its translation: CASTETGNGDGYTF.

The chain couples TRBV2 to TRBJ2-2, with D perhaps matching TRBD1 (5 bases). Between the trimmed V and J ends, which lost 3 bases and 5 bases, there was a span of 19 bases. Germline CDR1 SNHLY, CDR2 FYNNEI. The length of the CDR3 is 17 residues. CDR3 residues: CASSEESQAFPTGELFF. The CDR3 DNA reads as TGTGCCAGCAGTGAGGAGTCACAGGCCTTCCCGACCGGGGAGCTGTTTTTT. The full variable domain, its missing parts supplied by reference TRBV2 and TRBJ2-2, is EPEVTQTPSHQVTQMGQEVILRCVPISNHLYFYWYRQILGQKVEFLVSFYNNEISEKSEIFDDQFSVERPDGSNFTLKIRSTKLEDSAMYFCASSEESQAFPTGELFFGEGSRLTVL.

The genes are TRBV5-1 and TRBJ1-2; D remains unclear. Germline lookup yields CDR1 SGHRS and CDR2 YFSETQ. CDR3 length: 15 residues. The germline V and J ends were trimmed by 0 bases and 4 bases, with 13 bases remaining between them. The CDR3, as DNA: TGCGCCAGCAGCTTGGCCGCAGACACCCTCTATGGCTACACCTTC. Protein product: CASSLAADTLYGYTF.

The chain is built from TRBV15 and TRBJ2-7, with TRBD2 matching over 13 bases. V shed 5 bases and J 13 bases; nucleotides not matched to a gene: 17. This CDR3 region has 16 residues. Germline V CDR1 and CDR2: LNHNV, YYDKDF (reference sequence). CDR3 sequence (DNA): TGTGCCACCAGCTCCGAATTTTCCGGGACTAGCGGGGAGGATTACTTC. Encoded protein: CATSSEFSGTSGEDYF.

This clone was seen only a few times. A much bigger clone sits one base away, suggesting this may be a read error. The chain is built from TRBV5-8 and TRBJ1-1, with 7 bases that match TRBD1. V shed 0 bases and J 1 base; nucleotides not matched to a gene: 0. Germline loops: CDR1 SGHTS, CDR2 YDEGEE. This CDR3 spans 14 amino acids. The CDR3: CASSLGTGNTEAFF. Written as DNA, the CDR3 is TGTGCCAGCAGCTTGGGGACAGGGAACACTGAAGCTTTCTTT.

This rearrangement joins TRBV7-2 to TRBJ1-4; 9 bases are shared with TRBD1. Germline V lookup: CDR1 SGHTA, CDR2 FQGNSA. The CDR3 runs 15 residues. The V and J ends lost 6 bases and 8 bases, in that order; junction bases with no gene match: 10. The CDR3 sequence: CASSSIQGASEKLFF. In DNA form, the CDR3 reads TGTGCCAGCAGTTCGATACAGGGGGCGTCGGAAAAACTGTTTTTT.

The chain links TRBV18 to TRBJ1-1; TRBD1 matches 8 bases. Germline V gives CDR1 KGHSH, CDR2 LQKENI. The CDR3 is 15 amino acids. The V segment lost 5 bases and the J segment 6 bases; nucleotides outside the gene matches: 11. The CDR3 nucleotides read TGTGCCAGCTCAACAACCGGACAGGGAATCGCTGAAGCTTTCTTT. This translates into CASSTTGQGIAEAFF.

CDR3 DNA sequence: TGCAGCGCCAGACTAGCGGGGGGCCTTGCCCGCACAGATACGCAGTATTTT. Translating gives CSARLAGGLARTDTQYF. The chain joins TRBV29-1 to TRBJ2-3; TRBD2 matches at 13 bases. Germline values: CDR1 SQVTM, CDR2 ANQGSEA. The ends lost 7 bases at V and 1 base at J; junction bases unmatched: 11. This CDR3 is 17 amino acids long.

This clone showed up just a few times. The chain has TRBV7-9 and TRBJ1-2; tentative D call: TRBD1 (6 bases). The germline gives CDR1 SEHNR, CDR2 FQNEAQ (reference sequence). The CDR3 loop spans 17 amino acids. The V end was cut by 5 bases, the J end by 5 bases, with 24 bases between. CDR3 protein: CASSPSLDTQGKYGYTF. The CDR3 DNA reads as TGTGCCAGCAGCCCCTCCTTGGACACTCAGGGGAAATATGGCTACACCTTC. The complete variable domain, with remaining parts taken from reference TRBV7-9 and TRBJ1-2, reads DTGVSQNPRHKITKRGQNVTFRCDPISEHNRLYWYRQTLGQGPEFLTYFQNEAQLEKSRLLSDRFSAERPKGSFSTLEIQRTEQGDSAMYLCASSPSLDTQGKYGYTFGSGTRLTVV.

This clone was found a few times. The chain has TRBV11-2 and TRBJ2-5; TRBD1 aligns across 10 bases. The CDR3 is 16 residues long. V shed 6 bases and J 2 bases; nucleotides not matched to a gene: 9. In germline, CDR1 is SGHAT, CDR2 FQNNGV. The CDR3 loop is CASRRPGQGRQETQYF. The CDR3 DNA is TGTGCCAGCAGGCGTCCGGGACAGGGGAGGCAAGAGACCCAGTACTTC.

This clone was counted at least ten times. The V gene is TRBV29-1, the J gene TRBJ1-5, with D uncertain. V was cut by 4 bases and J by 2 bases, with 12 bases left in between. Germline V gene data show CDR1 as SQVTM and CDR2 as ANQGSEA. The CDR3 is made up of 14 amino acids. The CDR3, as DNA: TGCAGCGTTGTAGGCGGAGACGGCAATCAGCCCCAGCATTTT. It yields the protein CSVVGGDGNQPQHF.

In its sample, this clone was seen a few times. This chain links TRBV7-6 with TRBJ2-7; no clear D gene. Germline CDR1 is SGHVS and CDR2 is FNYEAQ. The CDR3 spans 9 residues. Trimming took 11 bases from V and 9 from J, leaving 11 bases between them. This CDR3 is CARVRGQYF. The CDR3 nucleotides are TGTGCCCGGGTGCGTGGGCAGTACTTC.

This chain connects TRBV27 to TRBJ1-2; 10 bases agree with TRBD1. Germline V gives CDR1 MNHEY, CDR2 SMNVEV (reference sequence). J gave up 7 bases and V 5 bases, and 4 bases lay outside the gene matches. The CDR3 has 13 amino acids. The DNA for the CDR3 is TGTGCCAGCAGTCGCCGGGACAGGGGTGGCTACACCTTC. Encoded protein: CASSRRDRGGYTF.

This clone was counted a few times. V gene TRBV7-9 combines with J gene TRBJ1-1; the D is unclear. The CDR3 sequence is 12 residues long. Germline loops: CDR1 SEHNR, CDR2 FQNEAQ (reference sequence). V was cut by 7 bases and J by 2 bases, with 8 bases left in between. The CDR3 DNA sequence: TGTGCCAGCACGGTTGTCAACACTGAAGCTTTCTTT. Protein sequence: CASTVVNTEAFF.

The chain is built from TRBV6-6 and TRBJ2-3; weak D call: TRBD1 (5 bases). Germline V gene lookup returns CDR1 MNHNY and CDR2 SVGAGI (reference sequence). The CDR3 runs 16 residues. V shed 5 bases and J shed 1 base, with 16 bases lying between them. The DNA for the CDR3 is TGTGCCAGCAGTGCTCCTCTAGGACAAGGCACAGATACGCAGTATTTT. This sequence encodes CASSAPLGQGTDTQYF.

The gene calls are TRBV2 and TRBJ1-1; no clear D. V was pared by 7 bases and J by 4 bases, with 16 bases between. CDR1 and CDR2 from the germline V gene are SNHLY and FYNNEI. The CDR3 is 14 residues long. The CDR3 sequence is CASTRREGGTEAFF. The CDR3 DNA follows: TGTGCCAGCACTCGAAGGGAGGGAGGCACTGAAGCTTTCTTT.

This clone was seen more than once but under ten times. The chain employs TRBV28 and TRBJ2-5; 9 bases map to TRBD1. The CDR3 sequence is 15 residues long. Germline V gene data show CDR1 as MDHEN and CDR2 as SYDVKM. Unmatched junction bases numbered 9, after V lost 5 bases and J lost 5 bases. This chain's CDR3 is CASSRLTGGAETQYF. CDR3 bases: TGTGCCAGCAGTCGCCTCACAGGGGGCGCTGAGACCCAGTACTTC.

This clone was observed a handful of times. Here the CDR3 DNA reads TGTGCCAGCAGCTTATCCCTAGCGGGGCTTACTTCCTACAATGAGCAGTTCTTC. This encodes CASSLSLAGLTSYNEQFF. The chain uses TRBV7-6 and TRBJ2-1; TRBD2 matches 9 bases. Unmatched junction bases numbered 9, after V lost 2 bases and J lost 1 base. Germline loops: CDR1 SGHVS, CDR2 FNYEAQ. The length of the CDR3 is 18 residues.

This clone has more than one count but fewer than ten. This chain connects TRBV5-4 to TRBJ2-1, with 10 bases matching TRBD1. The trim removed 0 bases at V and 4 bases at J, leaving 4 bases unmatched. There are 16 residues in the CDR3. Germline V gives CDR1 SGHNT, CDR2 YYREEE (reference sequence). CDR3 residues: CASSLGQGASYNEQFF. Written as DNA, the CDR3 is TGTGCCAGCAGCTTGGGACAGGGGGCTTCGTACAATGAGCAGTTCTTC.